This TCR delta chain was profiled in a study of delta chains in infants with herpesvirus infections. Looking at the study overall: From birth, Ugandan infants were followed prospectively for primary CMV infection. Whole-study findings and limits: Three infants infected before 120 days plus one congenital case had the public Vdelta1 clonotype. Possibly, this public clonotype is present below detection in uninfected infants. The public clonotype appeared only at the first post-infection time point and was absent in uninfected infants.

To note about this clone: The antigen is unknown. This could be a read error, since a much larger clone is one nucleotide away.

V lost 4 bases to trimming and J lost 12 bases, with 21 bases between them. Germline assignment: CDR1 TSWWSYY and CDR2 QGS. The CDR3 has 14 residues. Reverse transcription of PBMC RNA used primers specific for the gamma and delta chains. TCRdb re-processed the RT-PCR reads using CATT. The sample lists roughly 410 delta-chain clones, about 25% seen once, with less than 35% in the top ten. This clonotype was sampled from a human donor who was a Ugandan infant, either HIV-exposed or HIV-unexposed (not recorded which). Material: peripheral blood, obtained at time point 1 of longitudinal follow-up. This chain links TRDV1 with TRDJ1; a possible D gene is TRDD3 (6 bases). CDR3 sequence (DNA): TGTGCTCTTGGGGTCCCTTCGGGGCGGGGGGAGATCATCTTT. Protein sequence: CALGVPSGRGEIIF.